The entry below describes one TCR beta chain. The patients chosen for sequencing had shown expansion of CD8+CD57+ cells (detected by flow cytometry). The sample is drawn from a study of CD8+CD57+ T cells in acquired aplastic anemia. Genomic DNA constituted the template upon which TCR beta VDJ and CDR3 profiling was performed. Each CDR3 protein gets one entry after TCRdb re-called the reads with MiXCR. This repertoire shows some 170,000 distinct CDR3 sequences, 71% found once; its top ten account for around 45%. The origin of this receptor is a human donor with aplastic anemia. The sequenced material came from sorted CD4+, CD8+, or CD8+CD57+ T cells (not recorded which) from PBMCs.

In nucleotides, the CDR3 is TGCAGTGCTAGCCGTTCGTTGGGCCGATTTGAAGCTTTCTTT. Translated, it gives CSASRSLGRFEAFF. The chain uses TRBV20-1 and TRBJ1-1, with D unclear. The CDR3 is 14 residues long. The ends were cut back, 3 bases at V and 7 bases at J, with 18 bases in the middle. Germline lookup yields CDR1 DFQATT and CDR2 SNEGSKA (reference sequence).